This T cell receptor beta chain is drawn from a study of blood T cell repertoires in COVID-19. Data came from immunoSEQ multiplex PCR; TCRdb stores just in-frame clones and leaves some out. The sample includes 200,000 to 250,000 clones, roughly 83% seen only once; the top ten take approximately 6%. The receptor was derived from a woman older than 75 with COVID-19, enrolled during active disease. The sample comprised peripheral blood.

CDR3 coding DNA: TGTGCCAGCAGCTTCCCCGGGACAGGGTTCTCTGAAGCTTTCTTT. Protein sequence: CASSFPGTGFSEAFF. The V and J genes are TRBV5-4 and TRBJ1-1; 9 positions match TRBD1. V shed 2 bases, J shed 6 bases, and the junction held 8 bases outside the gene matches. Germline V gives CDR1 SGHNT, CDR2 YYREEE (reference sequence). The CDR3 contains 15 residues.